The 3 T cell receptor beta chains below were found in one sample sequenced in a study of blood T cells in healthy people across ages. It was with a sample-barcoded 5' primer and a J-beta primer mix that a second PCR of roughly 7 to 11 cycles was run. Each CDR3 protein is one row after TCRdb ran MiXCR on the 5' RACE reads. This sample has around 1.5 million distinct CDR3 sequences; about 31% occur once, and the top ten carry over 9%. The specimen sequenced was blood. Receptors originate from a woman in her thirties in good health.

The chain couples TRBV29-1 to TRBJ1-2; TRBD1 might be the D (5 bases). Germline V gene data show CDR1 as SQVTM and CDR2 as ANQGSEA. This CDR3 is built from 13 residues. V shed 1 base and J shed 5 bases, with 11 bases lying between them. The CDR3: CSVEGGVLYGYTF. The CDR3 coding sequence is TGCAGCGTTGAAGGGGGCGTCCTGTATGGCTACACCTTC.

This clonotype appeared a single time. A much larger clone lies a single base off, so this may be a read error. V is TRBV5-1 and J is TRBJ2-1; 12 bases agree with TRBD2. The CDR3 length is 15 residues. The germline V gene has CDR1 SGHRS and CDR2 YFSETQ. CDR3 sequence (DNA): TGCGCCGGCAGCTTTGAACTAGCGGGAGGCAATGAGCAGTTCTTC. Protein sequence: CAGSFELAGGNEQFF.

The chain employs TRBV5-1 and TRBJ2-7; TRBD2 matches at 7 bases. The CDR3 loop spans 15 amino acids. Germline assignment: CDR1 SGHRS and CDR2 YFSETQ. The trim removed 0 bases at V and 6 bases at J, leaving 9 bases unmatched. The CDR3 sequence: CASSLGGTTSVEQYF. CDR3 nucleotides: TGCGCCAGCAGCTTGGGGGGGACTACCTCTGTCGAGCAGTACTTC.